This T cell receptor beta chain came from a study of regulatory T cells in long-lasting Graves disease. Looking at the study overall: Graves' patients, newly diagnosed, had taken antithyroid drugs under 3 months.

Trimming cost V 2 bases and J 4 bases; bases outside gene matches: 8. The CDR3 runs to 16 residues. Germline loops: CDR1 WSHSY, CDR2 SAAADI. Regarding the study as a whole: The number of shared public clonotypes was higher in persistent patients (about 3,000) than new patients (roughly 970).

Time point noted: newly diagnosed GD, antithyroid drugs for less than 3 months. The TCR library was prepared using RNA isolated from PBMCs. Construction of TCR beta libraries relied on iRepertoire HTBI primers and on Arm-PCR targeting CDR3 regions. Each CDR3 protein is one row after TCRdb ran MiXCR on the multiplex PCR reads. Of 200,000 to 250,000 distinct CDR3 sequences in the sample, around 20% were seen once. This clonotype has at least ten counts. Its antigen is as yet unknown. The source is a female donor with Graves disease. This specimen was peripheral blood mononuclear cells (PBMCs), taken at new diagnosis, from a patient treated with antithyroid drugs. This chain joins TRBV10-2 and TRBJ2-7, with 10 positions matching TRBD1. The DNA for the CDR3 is TGCGCCAGCAGTGAGGGTGCGGGGACAGGGGATTACGAGCAGTACTTC. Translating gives CASSEGAGTGDYEQYF.